Following are 26 T cell receptor beta chains from one sample sequenced in a study of blood T cell repertoires in COVID-19. TCRdb's table, derived via immunoSEQ multiplex PCR, lists solely in-frame clones and lacks some. This repertoire shows approximately 190,000 clones, 84% found once; its top ten account for about 3.3%. Material: PBMCs or T cells enriched from blood (not recorded which). These receptors all stem from a woman aged 30 to 39 who had been exposed to COVID-19.

The chain uses TRBV6-1 and TRBJ1-2, with a possible D match to TRBD1 (6 bases). This CDR3 contains 13 residues. Trimming removed 8 bases from V and 5 bases from J, with 15 bases in between. Germline V CDR1 and CDR2: MNHNS, SASEGT. CDR3 sequence (DNA): TGTGCCAGCCAGGACAGCGCACAATATGGCTACACCTTC. This gives the protein CASQDSAQYGYTF.

The chain carries TRBV7-2 and TRBJ2-3, with 11 positions matching TRBD2. The germline V gene encodes CDR1 SGHTA and CDR2 FQGNSA. Germline trimming cut 6 bases from V and 5 bases from J; bases unmatched to any gene: 10. The CDR3 has 16 residues. The DNA of the CDR3 is TGTGCCAGCAGATGGGGTAGCGGGGGGGCCTTAGATACGCAGTATTTT. Protein product: CASRWGSGGALDTQYF.

This clone was detected once. The chain couples TRBV23-1 to TRBJ1-6; TRBD1 is a possible D gene (5 bases). TRBV23-1 is an open reading frame, and its role is uncertain. The CDR3 contains 14 residues. Trimming pared 4 bases from V and 7 bases from J, leaving 11 bases between. The CDR3, as DNA: TGCGCCAGCAGTCCTGGACAAGGCAATTCACCCCTCCACTTT. This translates into CASSPGQGNSPLHF.

CDR3 sequence (DNA): TGTGCCAGCAGTTACTCGACAGGCTACGAGCAGTACTTC. It translates to CASSYSTGYEQYF. The chain has TRBV6-5 and TRBJ2-7; possibly TRBD1 for D (6 bases). The V end lost 0 bases, the J end lost 3 bases, and 6 bases lay between the germline ends. The CDR3 consists of 13 residues. Germline V gene lookup returns CDR1 MNHEY and CDR2 SVGAGI.

The chain joins TRBV14 to TRBJ2-7; D is perhaps TRBD2 (6 bases). The CDR3 loop spans 13 amino acids. Deletions cut 4 bases from V and 0 bases from J, with 7 bases between. The germline V gene has CDR1 SGHDN and CDR2 FVKESK. The CDR3 sequence is CASSPGLSYEQYF. The CDR3 DNA follows: TGTGCCAGCAGCCCGGGACTCTCCTACGAGCAGTACTTC.

This sequence joins TRBV19 and TRBJ2-7, with 10 bases lining up with TRBD2. This CDR3 has 17 amino acids. Trimming removed 4 bases from V and 4 bases from J; junction bases left unmatched: 13. Germline V gene sequence: CDR1 LNHDA, CDR2 SQIVND (reference sequence). This CDR3 is CASSNGLAGAGEYEQYF. The CDR3 region has the DNA TGTGCCAGTAGTAATGGGCTAGCGGGGGCCGGCGAATACGAGCAGTACTTC.

This sequence joins TRBV7-9 and TRBJ2-1; D perhaps matches TRBD2 (6 bases). Looked up from germline, CDR1 is SEHNR and CDR2 is FQNEAQ (reference sequence). Trimming removed 6 bases from V and 6 bases from J, with 15 bases in between. This CDR3 region has 14 residues. CDR3 nucleotide sequence: TGTGCCAGCAGGGAGTGGGGGGAAAGCAATGAGCAGTTCTTC. The encoded protein is CASREWGESNEQFF.

V is TRBV19 and J is TRBJ1-6; unclear D gene. With 7 bases removed from V and 0 bases from J, the gap between germline ends came to 13 bases. Looked up from germline, CDR1 is LNHDA and CDR2 is SQIVND (reference sequence). This CDR3 has 16 residues. The CDR3 here is CASTLSGSSYNSPLHF. The CDR3 nucleotides read TGTGCCAGTACTCTCTCGGGTAGCTCCTATAATTCACCCCTCCACTTT.

There are a few counts of this clone. Germline is not matched at one junction end, which may reflect a read error. This rearrangement joins TRBV7-7 to TRBJ2-1, with 8 bases matching TRBD2. Germline V gene lookup returns CDR1 SSHAT and CDR2 FNYEAQ (reference sequence). The CDR3 consists of 15 residues. CDR3 protein: CASSPSGGDYNEQFF. Written as DNA, the CDR3 is TGTGCTAGCAGCCCGAGCGGGGGAGACTACAATGAGCAGTTCTTC.

In its sample, this clone was seen a few times. The V call is TRBV19, the J call TRBJ1-5; D remains ambiguous. The CDR3 spans 15 residues. Germline V gene data show CDR1 as LNHDA and CDR2 as SQIVND (reference sequence). Trimming removed 1 base from V and 1 base from J, with 8 bases in between. The CDR3 nucleotides are TGTGCCAGTAGTATAGTCGGGGAGAGCAATCAGCCCCAGCATTTT. This sequence encodes CASSIVGESNQPQHF.

The chain employs TRBV5-1 and TRBJ1-5; 9 bases agree with TRBD1. Trimming at V came to 2 bases and at J to 7 bases, leaving 7 bases not matched to a gene. Germline values: CDR1 SGHRS, CDR2 YFSETQ. CDR3 length: 15 residues. In DNA form, the CDR3 reads TGCGCCAGCAGCTTACAGGGGGCTGTTAACCAGCCCCAGCATTTT. Encoded protein: CASSLQGAVNQPQHF.

This clone was detected many times. The chain uses TRBV15 and TRBJ1-2, with D hard to call. This CDR3 is built from 14 residues. V lost 2 bases and J lost 2, with 9 bases in between. Per the germline V gene, CDR1 is LNHNV and CDR2 is YYDKDF (reference sequence). CDR3 sequence reads: CATSRPGINYGYTF. Here the CDR3 DNA reads TGTGCCACCAGCAGACCCGGGATAAACTATGGCTACACCTTC.

The rearrangement joins TRBV7-8 to TRBJ2-2; a possible D gene is TRBD2 (7 bases). Trimming took 2 bases from V and 7 from J, leaving 14 bases between them. The CDR3 contains 15 residues. Germline CDR1 is SGHVS and CDR2 is FQNEAQ. The CDR3: CASSLSGGARGELFF. The CDR3 DNA follows: TGTGCCAGCAGCTTATCTGGGGGGGCACGCGGGGAGCTGTTTTTT.

A single count supports this clone. For the CDR3, the DNA is TGCGCCAGCAGTTGGGACAGGGGGATGGACACTGAAGCTTTCTTT. Its protein product is CASSWDRGMDTEAFF. The V gene is TRBV10-1, the J gene TRBJ1-1; TRBD1 matches 11 bases. CDR3 length equals 15 residues. Germline CDR1 reads WNHNN; CDR2 reads SYGVQD (reference sequence). The junction had 5 bases not matched to a gene; V was cut back by 5 bases and J by 3 bases.

V is TRBV7-9 and J is TRBJ1-1; TRBD1 matches at 10 bases. Germline V gene data show CDR1 as SEHNR and CDR2 as FQNEAQ (reference sequence). J gave up 0 bases and V 2 bases, and 6 bases lay outside the gene matches. There are 17 residues in the CDR3. CDR3 bases: TGTGCCAGCAGCTTATGGGGACAGGGGCCCCTGAACACTGAAGCTTTCTTT. This encodes CASSLWGQGPLNTEAFF.

This chain uses TRBV3-1 (or the pseudogene TRBV3-2) with TRBJ1-1; TRBD1 is a possible D gene (6 bases). Germline V gene lookup returns CDR1 LGHDT and CDR2 YNNKEL (reference sequence). The CDR3 contains 18 residues. V lost 3 bases, J lost 1 base, and 21 bases lay in between. The CDR3 region is CASSHLSQGEMWNTEAFF. DNA of the CDR3: TGTGCCAGCAGCCACTTATCACAGGGAGAAATGTGGAACACTGAAGCTTTCTTT.

This clone appeared once. The chain is built from TRBV5-1 and TRBJ1-4; tentatively, D is TRBD1 (5 bases). The CDR3 has 14 residues. The V end lost 2 bases, the J end lost 8 bases, and 13 bases lay between the germline ends. The germline gives CDR1 SGHRS, CDR2 YFSETQ. CDR3 in amino acids: CASSLGADVEKLFF. CDR3 nucleotides: TGCGCCAGCAGCTTAGGGGCAGATGTAGAAAAACTGTTTTTT.

The chain links TRBV5-1 to TRBJ1-1, with 8 bases aligning to TRBD1. Trimming cost V 0 bases and J 5 bases; bases outside gene matches: 6. This CDR3 comprises 15 residues. Germline-derived CDR1 and CDR2 are SGHRS and YFSETQ. The CDR3 region is CASSLGGQGWTEAFF. The CDR3 DNA reads TGCGCCAGCAGCTTGGGTGGACAGGGATGGACTGAAGCTTTCTTT.

This chain uses TRBV7-9 with TRBJ1-4, with TRBD1 as a possible D gene (6 bases). Germline CDR1 SEHNR, CDR2 FQNEAQ (reference sequence). Trimming cost V 4 bases and J 4 bases, with 7 bases left between them. The CDR3 extends over 13 amino acids. The DNA of the CDR3 is TGTGCCAGCAGCTCCAGGGGTAATGAAAAACTGTTTTTT. Its protein is CASSSRGNEKLFF.

The chain couples TRBV7-2 to TRBJ2-3, with 8 nucleotides matching TRBD2. Looked up from germline, CDR1 is SGHTA and CDR2 is FQGNSA. With V trimmed by 6 bases and J by 0 bases, 8 bases remained unmatched. The CDR3 has 16 amino acids. The CDR3 DNA sequence: TGTGCCAGCAGAGTAGCGGGGACCGTTAGCACAGATACGCAGTATTTT. It encodes CASRVAGTVSTDTQYF.

J is TRBJ2-1 and V is TRBV11-2; 8 bases line up with TRBD1. The germline V gene encodes CDR1 SGHAT and CDR2 FQNNGV. V gave up 5 bases and J gave up 5 bases; unmatched junction bases: 8. The CDR3 sequence is 15 residues long. The CDR3 DNA follows: TGTGCCAGCAGCACACAGGGGGGCTCGGACAATGAGCAGTTCTTC. The encoded protein is CASSTQGGSDNEQFF.

The rearrangement links TRBV18 to TRBJ1-5; D is unresolved. The CDR3 sequence is 12 residues long. V shed 1 base and J shed 5 bases, with 3 bases lying between them. The germline CDR1 and CDR2 sequences are KGHSH and LQKENI. CDR3 nucleotide sequence: TGTGCCAGCTCACCACGAGATCAGCCCCAGCATTTT. Translation gives CASSPRDQPQHF.

The chain combines TRBV27 with TRBJ1-1; possible D gene TRBD1, 5 bases. Germline V gene sequence: CDR1 MNHEY, CDR2 SMNVEV (reference sequence). The germline V and J ends were trimmed by 1 base and 1 base, with 19 bases remaining between them. The length of the CDR3 is 18 residues. CDR3 protein: CASSLFFGRGTENTEAFF. CDR3 DNA: TGTGCCAGCAGTTTATTTTTTGGGAGGGGCACAGAGAACACTGAAGCTTTCTTT.

The chain combines TRBV7-2 with TRBJ2-7; D remains ambiguous. There are 13 residues in the CDR3. Trimming took off 1 base at V and 3 bases at J, with 7 bases between the two ends. In germline, CDR1 is SGHTA, CDR2 FQGNSA. The CDR3 spells CASSLGPSYEQYF. The CDR3 DNA reads TGTGCCAGCAGCTTAGGGCCTAGCTACGAGCAGTACTTC.

The V gene is TRBV10-3, the J gene TRBJ1-1; 8 bases agree with TRBD1. After removal of 3 bases from V and 4 bases from J, the junction contained 7 bases not matched to a gene. The germline CDR1 and CDR2 sequences are ENHRY and SYGVKD. The CDR3 is 15 residues long. The CDR3 DNA reads TGTGCCATCAGTGACCTTGGACAGGGTCGCACTGAAGCTTTCTTT. Its translation is CAISDLGQGRTEAFF.

CDR3: CASSLELFYEQYF. Written as DNA, the CDR3 is TGTGCCAGCAGCTTAGAATTATTTTACGAGCAGTACTTC. V and J are TRBV11-2 and TRBJ2-7; no clear D gene. Trimming left V 0 bases short and J 4 bases short, with 7 bases between. Germline V gene lookup returns CDR1 SGHAT and CDR2 FQNNGV. The CDR3 has 13 residues.